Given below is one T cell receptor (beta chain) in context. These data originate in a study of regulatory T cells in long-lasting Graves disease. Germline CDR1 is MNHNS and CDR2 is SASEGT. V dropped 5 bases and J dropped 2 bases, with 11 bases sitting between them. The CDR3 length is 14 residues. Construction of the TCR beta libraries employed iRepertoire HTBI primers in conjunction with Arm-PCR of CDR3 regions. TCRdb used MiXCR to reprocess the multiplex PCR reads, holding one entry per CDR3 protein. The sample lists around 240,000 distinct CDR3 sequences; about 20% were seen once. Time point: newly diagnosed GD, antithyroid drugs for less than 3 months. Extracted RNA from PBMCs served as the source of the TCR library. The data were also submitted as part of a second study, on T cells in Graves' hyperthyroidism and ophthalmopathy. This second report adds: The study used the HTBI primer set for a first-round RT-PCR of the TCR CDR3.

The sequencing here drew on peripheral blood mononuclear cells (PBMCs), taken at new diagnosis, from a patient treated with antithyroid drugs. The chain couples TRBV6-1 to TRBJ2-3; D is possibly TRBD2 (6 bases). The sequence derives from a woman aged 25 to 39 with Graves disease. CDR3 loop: CASSPGRPTDTQYF. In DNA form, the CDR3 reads TGTGCCAGCAGTCCCGGGAGACCCACAGATACGCAGTATTTT.